What follows are 29 T cell receptor beta chains derived from one specimen sequenced in a study of T cell responses to AZD1222 COVID-19 vaccine. The protocol was immunoSEQ multiplex PCR, while the TCRdb copy is restricted to in-frame clones and leaves out a portion. The sample lists under 200,000 clones, roughly 94% occurring once. The sample consisted of peripheral blood, taken on day 0 of MenACWY control vaccination. The receptors stem from an adult in good health.

This sequence joins TRBV5-5 and TRBJ1-5; no reliable D call. Germline CDR1 and CDR2: SGHKS and YYEKEE (reference sequence). V lost 5 bases, J lost 0 bases, and 12 bases lay in between. CDR3 length equals 15 residues. The CDR3 is CASRLRPDSNQPQHF. The DNA for the CDR3 is TGTGCCAGCAGACTTAGGCCAGATAGCAATCAGCCCCAGCATTTT.

This clone appeared once. The chain uses TRBV9 and TRBJ2-7; unclear D gene. The CDR3 extends over 14 amino acids. Trimming took off 0 bases at V and 4 bases at J, with 11 bases between the two ends. In germline, CDR1 is SGDLS, CDR2 YYNGEE. In DNA form, the CDR3 reads TGTGCCAGCAGCGTAGGCGTCGAGAAATACGAGCAGTACTTC. Its translation: CASSVGVEKYEQYF.

The gene calls are TRBV28 and TRBJ2-7; D possibly corresponds to TRBD1 (5 bases). The CDR3 is 13 amino acids. V lost 7 bases and J 1 base, leaving 11 bases between the germline ends. The germline CDR1 and CDR2 sequences are MDHEN and SYDVKM. The DNA of the CDR3 is TGTGCCAGCACCCTCGACAGTTCCTACGAGCAGTACTTC. Protein: CASTLDSSYEQYF.

This clone was picked up one time. The V call is TRBV24-1, the J call TRBJ2-2, with D possibly being TRBD1 (6 bases). V was cut by 2 bases and J by 0 bases, with 9 bases left in between. The V gene's germline CDR1 is KGHDR and CDR2 SFDVKD. This CDR3 is 16 amino acids long. The CDR3 protein is CATSDWGQSNTGELFF. CDR3 nucleotide sequence: TGTGCCACCAGTGATTGGGGGCAGTCGAACACCGGGGAGCTGTTTTTT.

This chain links TRBV11-2 with TRBJ1-5; no clear D. V was shortened by 5 bases and J by 1 base, with 6 bases between the two germline ends. Germline V gene lookup returns CDR1 SGHAT and CDR2 FQNNGV. The CDR3 contains 13 residues. In nucleotides, the CDR3 is TGTGCCAGCAGCATACACAGCAATCAGCCCCAGCATTTT. Its protein is CASSIHSNQPQHF.

This rearrangement joins TRBV7-2 to TRBJ1-6; D is possibly TRBD1 (6 bases). The CDR3 covers 17 residues. V was shortened by 3 bases and J by 8 bases, with 20 bases between the two germline ends. Germline V gives CDR1 SGHTA, CDR2 FQGNSA. The CDR3 is CASSFASLAGADSPLHF. The CDR3 DNA reads as TGTGCCAGCAGCTTCGCCTCCTTGGCAGGGGCAGATTCACCCCTCCACTTT.

CDR3 protein: CASSGANLRSNQPQHF. For the CDR3, the DNA is TGTGCCAGCAGCGGGGCCAATCTAAGGAGCAATCAGCCCCAGCATTTT. The chain joins TRBV2 to TRBJ1-5; perhaps TRBD1 as D (5 bases). Germline V CDR1 and CDR2: SNHLY, FYNNEI. The CDR3 is 16 residues long. V was shortened by 6 bases and J by 1 base, with 16 bases between the two germline ends. Together with reference TRBV2 and TRBJ1-5, the CDR3 gives the full variable domain: EPEVTQTPSHQVTQMGQEVILRCVPISNHLYFYWYRQILGQKVEFLVSFYNNEISEKSEIFDDQFSVERPDGSNFTLKIRSTKLEDSAMYFCASSGANLRSNQPQHFGDGTRLSIL.

The chain links TRBV5-1 to TRBJ2-2; D perhaps matches TRBD1 (5 bases). Trimming took 2 bases from V and 5 from J, leaving 13 bases between them. Germline CDR1 and CDR2: SGHRS and YFSETQ. The CDR3 totals 15 residues. Here the CDR3 reads CASSFGRVETGELFF. In DNA, the CDR3 is TGCGCCAGCAGCTTCGGCAGGGTTGAAACCGGGGAGCTGTTTTTT.

V and J are TRBV6-5 and TRBJ2-1; D is unresolved. Trimming shortened V by 4 bases and J by 3 bases, and 1 base separated the two germline ends. The CDR3 has 11 residues. Germline assignment: CDR1 MNHEY and CDR2 SVGAGI. CDR3 in DNA: TGTGCCAGCAGTTTCTACAATGAGCAGTTCTTC. Its translation: CASSFYNEQFF.

V and J are TRBV30 and TRBJ2-7, with 9 bases identical to TRBD1. With 2 bases clipped from V and 0 bases from J, the junction kept 5 bases outside the gene matches. Per germline, CDR1 GTSNPN and CDR2 SVGIG (reference sequence). This CDR3 spans 15 amino acids. The CDR3 sequence is CAWSPGQGGSYEQYF. DNA for the CDR3: TGTGCCTGGAGTCCGGGACAGGGTGGCTCCTACGAGCAGTACTTC.

CDR3 nucleotides: TGTGCCAGCAGCCAAGATAGAGGAGTACGCCTGTCCCGGGAGACCCAGTACTTC. This codes for CASSQDRGVRLSRETQYF. The V and J genes are TRBV3-1 (or the pseudogene TRBV3-2) and TRBJ2-5; D is unresolved. In germline, CDR1 is LGHDT, CDR2 YNNKEL (reference sequence). Trimming took 0 bases from V and 5 from J, leaving 22 bases between them. The CDR3 totals 18 residues.

This clone was observed once. The chain links TRBV25-1 to TRBJ1-2, with unresolved D. Between the trimmed V and J ends, which lost 2 bases and 4 bases, there was a span of 8 bases. Germline loops: CDR1 MGHDK, CDR2 SYGVNS. The CDR3 covers 13 residues. CDR3 in amino acids: CASSEPGVYGYTF. As DNA, the CDR3 is TGTGCCAGCAGTGAACCCGGGGTCTATGGCTACACCTTC.

This clone was picked up one time. The chain recombines TRBV6-5 with TRBJ1-1; D gene uncertain. Germline V gene sequence: CDR1 MNHEY, CDR2 SVGAGI. V dropped 6 bases and J dropped 5 bases, with 7 bases sitting between them. This CDR3 has 11 amino acids. The CDR3 reads CASRAGTEAFF. The DNA of the CDR3 is TGTGCCAGCAGGGCGGGGACTGAAGCTTTCTTT.

This CDR3 reads CASSIPARQGNTIYF. The CDR3 coding sequence is TGTGCCAGTAGTATTCCGGCTCGTCAGGGAAACACCATATATTTT. This rearrangement joins TRBV19 to TRBJ1-3; D not resolved. The CDR3 runs to 15 residues. CDR1 and CDR2 (germline): LNHDA, SQIVND (reference sequence). V lost 3 bases and J lost 4, with 13 bases in between.

The chain joins TRBV6-6 to TRBJ2-1, with D perhaps given as TRBD1 or TRBD2 (5 bases each). With 7 bases removed from V and 5 bases from J, the gap between germline ends came to 15 bases. Germline V gene sequence: CDR1 MNHNY, CDR2 SVGAGI (reference sequence). The CDR3 has 14 residues. CDR3 residues: CASTAVGDNNEQFF. In DNA, the CDR3 is TGTGCCAGCACCGCCGTGGGGGATAACAATGAGCAGTTCTTC.

The rearrangement links TRBV6-5 to TRBJ1-5; 7 bases map to TRBD1. This CDR3 has 15 amino acids. The germline CDR1 and CDR2 sequences are MNHEY and SVGAGI. V trimming: 6 bases; J trimming: 4 bases; junction bases outside the gene matches: 9. This CDR3 is CASRLMDRTNQPQHF. In nucleotides, the CDR3 is TGTGCCAGCAGACTTATGGACAGGACTAATCAGCCCCAGCATTTT.

The gene calls are TRBV2 and TRBJ2-7; D gene unclear. The CDR3 is made up of 14 amino acids. V was clipped by 2 bases and J by 0 bases, with 8 bases between them. Looked up from germline, CDR1 is SNHLY and CDR2 is FYNNEI. The CDR3 DNA reads TGTGCCAGCAGTGAAAACAAAATCTCCTACGAGCAGTACTTC. Translating it yields CASSENKISYEQYF.

This chain connects TRBV12-5 to TRBJ2-5; 7 bases are a match to TRBD2. The V gene's germline CDR1 is LGHNT and CDR2 FRNRAP. The CDR3 sequence is 14 residues long. J was trimmed by 5 bases and V by 6 bases; bases with no gene match: 9. CDR3 loop: CASGPGRSWETQYF. In nucleotides, the CDR3 is TGTGCTAGTGGCCCCGGGAGGAGCTGGGAGACCCAGTACTTC.

This clone was seen only once. The chain links TRBV6-5 to TRBJ2-7, with 10 bases that match TRBD2. V gave up 11 bases and J gave up 7 bases; unmatched junction bases: 11. Germline-derived CDR1 and CDR2 are MNHEY and SVGAGI. The CDR3 totals 13 residues. This chain's CDR3 is CAVSGRAEGEQYF. CDR3 bases: TGTGCCGTGAGCGGGAGGGCCGAGGGGGAGCAGTACTTC.

The CDR3 sequence: CAIGLAEPDTQYF. DNA of the CDR3: TGTGCCATCGGTCTAGCGGAGCCAGATACGCAGTATTTT. V is TRBV10-3 and J is TRBJ2-3; TRBD2 matches at 7 bases. The CDR3 consists of 13 residues. J was trimmed by 4 bases and V by 8 bases; bases with no gene match: 6. CDR1 is ENHRY and CDR2 is SYGVKD in the germline V gene.

The V gene is TRBV5-1, the J gene TRBJ2-1; TRBD2 is a possible D gene (5 bases). Trimming took off 7 bases at V and 0 bases at J, with 11 bases between the two ends. This CDR3 comprises 14 residues. Germline lookup yields CDR1 SGHRS and CDR2 YFSETQ. The CDR3 sequence is CASGVGGSYNEQFF. The CDR3 DNA reads TGCGCCAGCGGGGTAGGAGGCTCCTACAATGAGCAGTTCTTC. The variable domain in full, with the rest retrieved from reference TRBV5-1 and TRBJ2-1, is KAGVTQTPRYLIKTRGQQVTLSCSPISGHRSVSWYQQTPGQGLQFLFEYFSETQRNKGNFPGRFSGRQFSNSRSEMNVSTLELGDSALYLCASGVGGSYNEQFFGPGTRLTVL.

The chain uses TRBV9 and TRBJ1-2; 8 nucleotides align to TRBD1. This CDR3 has 17 amino acids. The ends lost 7 bases at V and 0 bases at J; junction bases unmatched: 14. Germline V gives CDR1 SGDLS, CDR2 YYNGEE. In DNA, the CDR3 is TGTGCCAGCGGGGATAGGACAGGGCAATCTCCTAACTATGGCTACACCTTC. Encoded protein: CASGDRTGQSPNYGYTF.

V is TRBV11-2 and J is TRBJ2-1; 7 bases fit TRBD2. Germline values: CDR1 SGHAT, CDR2 FQNNGV. Trimming cost V 0 bases and J 11 bases; bases outside gene matches: 22. The CDR3 has 19 amino acids. The CDR3 loop reads CASSLEGGGAGSMLFQQFF. CDR3 nucleotides: TGTGCCAGCAGCTTAGAGGGGGGAGGAGCGGGAAGCATGTTGTTCCAGCAGTTCTTC.

The chain carries TRBV11-3 and TRBJ1-1; maybe TRBD1 (6 bases). The germline CDR1 and CDR2 sequences are SGHNT and YENEEA. V dropped 1 base and J dropped 12 bases, with 15 bases sitting between them. This CDR3 contains 13 residues. In nucleotides, the CDR3 is TGTGCCAGCAGCTTAGGGGTACAGGGAACAACTTTCTTT. Amino acids: CASSLGVQGTTFF.

The chain has TRBV3-1 (or the pseudogene TRBV3-2) and TRBJ1-6, with unresolved D. The germline V gene encodes CDR1 LGHDT and CDR2 YNNKEL (reference sequence). The germline V and J ends were trimmed by 2 bases and 7 bases, with 12 bases remaining between them. This CDR3 contains 15 residues. The chain's CDR3 is CASSQWAGENSPLHF. The CDR3 region has the DNA TGTGCCAGCAGCCAATGGGCAGGAGAAAATTCACCCCTCCACTTT.

The chain combines TRBV4-2 with TRBJ2-5, with TRBD2 as a possible D gene (6 bases). The CDR3 contains 16 residues. Trimming pared 4 bases from V and 3 bases from J, leaving 18 bases between. The germline CDR1 and CDR2 sequences are LGHNA and YNFKEQ. Written as DNA, the CDR3 is TGTGCCAGCAGCCGAATTTCGGGACTGGATAAAGAGACCCAGTACTTC. Encoded protein: CASSRISGLDKETQYF.

The chain carries TRBV18 and TRBJ2-1; 8 nucleotides line up with TRBD1. The germline V gene has CDR1 KGHSH and CDR2 LQKENI. The ends lost 3 bases at V and 7 bases at J; junction bases unmatched: 5. There are 14 residues in the CDR3. Written as DNA, the CDR3 is TGTGCCAGCTCACCCCCGGACAGGGTAAATGAGCAGTTCTTC. Its protein product is CASSPPDRVNEQFF. The whole variable domain, filled in from reference TRBV18 and TRBJ2-1, reads NAGVMQNPRHLVRRRGQEARLRCSPMKGHSHVYWYRQLPEEGLKFMVYLQKENIIDESGMPKERFSAEFPKEGPSILRIQQVVRGDSAAYFCASSPPDRVNEQFFGPGTRLTVL.

The chain employs TRBV10-3 and TRBJ2-3; 9 bases fit TRBD1. CDR1 and CDR2 from the germline V gene are ENHRY and SYGVKD. This CDR3 is 13 amino acids long. V shed 8 bases, J shed 3 bases, and the junction held 3 bases outside the gene matches. The CDR3: CAIEGTGTDTQYF. The CDR3 bases are TGTGCCATCGAGGGGACAGGGACAGATACGCAGTATTTT.

The CDR3 bases are TGCAGCGTTGTGACAGGGGCTGATAGGAACAAAAACATTCAGTACTTC. This encodes CSVVTGADRNKNIQYF. V usage is TRBV29-1 and J usage is TRBJ2-4; 8 positions match TRBD1. With 4 bases clipped from V and 3 bases from J, the junction kept 11 bases outside the gene matches. Germline V gives CDR1 SQVTM, CDR2 ANQGSEA. The CDR3 is 16 residues long.